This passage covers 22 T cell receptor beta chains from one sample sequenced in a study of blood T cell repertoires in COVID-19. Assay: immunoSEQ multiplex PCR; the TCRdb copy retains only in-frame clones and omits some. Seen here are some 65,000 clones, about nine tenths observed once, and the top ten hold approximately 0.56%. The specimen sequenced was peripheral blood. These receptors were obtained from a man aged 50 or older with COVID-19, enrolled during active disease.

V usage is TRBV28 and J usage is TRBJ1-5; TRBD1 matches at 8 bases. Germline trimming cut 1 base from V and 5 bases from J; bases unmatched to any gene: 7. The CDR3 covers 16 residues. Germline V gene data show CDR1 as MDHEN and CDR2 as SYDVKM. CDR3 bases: TGTGCCAGCAGTTTATCTCAGGGGGCCACGTATCAGCCCCAGCATTTT. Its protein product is CASSLSQGATYQPQHF.

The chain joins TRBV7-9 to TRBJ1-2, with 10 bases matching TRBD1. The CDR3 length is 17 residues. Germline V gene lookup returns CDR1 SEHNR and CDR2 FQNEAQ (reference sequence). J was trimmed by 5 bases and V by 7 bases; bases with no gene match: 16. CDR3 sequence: CASMTGTGAPRGYGYTF. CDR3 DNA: TGTGCCAGCATGACCGGGACAGGGGCCCCCCGGGGGTATGGCTACACCTTC.

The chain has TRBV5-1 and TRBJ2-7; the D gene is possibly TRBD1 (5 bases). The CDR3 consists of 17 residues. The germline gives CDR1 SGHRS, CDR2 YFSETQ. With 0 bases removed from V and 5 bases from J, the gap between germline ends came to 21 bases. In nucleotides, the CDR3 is TGCGCCAGCAGCTTGGGCCGGTTGGGGCGGAGTGCCCACGAGCAGTACTTC. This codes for CASSLGRLGRSAHEQYF.

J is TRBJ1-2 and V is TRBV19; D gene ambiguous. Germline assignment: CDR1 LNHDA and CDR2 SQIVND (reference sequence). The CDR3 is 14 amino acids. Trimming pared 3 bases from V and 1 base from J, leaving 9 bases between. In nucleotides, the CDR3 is TGTGCCAGTAGTATGCGGCAACTTAACTATGGCTACACCTTC. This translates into CASSMRQLNYGYTF.

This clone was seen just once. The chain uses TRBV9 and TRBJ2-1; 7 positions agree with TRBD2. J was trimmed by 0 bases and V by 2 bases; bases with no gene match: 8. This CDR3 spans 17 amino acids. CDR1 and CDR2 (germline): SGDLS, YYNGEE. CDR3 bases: TGTGCCAGCAGCGTTACGCTTAGCGGGTTCTCCTACAATGAGCAGTTCTTC. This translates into CASSVTLSGFSYNEQFF.

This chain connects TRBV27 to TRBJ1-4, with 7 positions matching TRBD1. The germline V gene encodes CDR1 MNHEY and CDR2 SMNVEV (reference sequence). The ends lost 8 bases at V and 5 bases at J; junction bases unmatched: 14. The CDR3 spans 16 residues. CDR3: CASRSYRQGWNEKLFF. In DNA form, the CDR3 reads TGTGCCAGCCGCTCCTACCGACAGGGTTGGAATGAAAAACTGTTTTTT.

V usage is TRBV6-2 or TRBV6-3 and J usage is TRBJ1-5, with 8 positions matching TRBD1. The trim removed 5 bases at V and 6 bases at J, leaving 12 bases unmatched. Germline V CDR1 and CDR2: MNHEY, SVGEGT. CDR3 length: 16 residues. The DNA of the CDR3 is TGTGCCAGCAGTCCCGAGGGCAGGGGGCTAGTTCAGCCCCAGCATTTT. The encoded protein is CASSPEGRGLVQPQHF.

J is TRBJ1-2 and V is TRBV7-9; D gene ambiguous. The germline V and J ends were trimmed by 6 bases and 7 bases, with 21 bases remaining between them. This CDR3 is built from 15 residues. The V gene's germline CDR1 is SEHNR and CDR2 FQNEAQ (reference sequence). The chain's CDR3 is CASSTGGSKILGYTF. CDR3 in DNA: TGTGCCAGCAGTACTGGTGGGAGCAAGATACTTGGCTACACCTTC.

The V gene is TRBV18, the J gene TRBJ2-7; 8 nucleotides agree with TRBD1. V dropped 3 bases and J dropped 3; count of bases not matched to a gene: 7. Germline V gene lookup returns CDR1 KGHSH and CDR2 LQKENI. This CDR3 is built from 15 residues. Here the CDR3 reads CASSPRTGPLYEQYF. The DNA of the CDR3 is TGTGCCAGCTCACCCCGGACAGGGCCTCTCTACGAGCAGTACTTC.

The CDR3 bases are TGTGCCAGCAGTTACAACGTGGAGAACTATGGCTACACCTTC. The encoded protein is CASSYNVENYGYTF. V and J are TRBV6-5 and TRBJ1-2; the D is unclear. Trimming pared 2 bases from V and 2 bases from J, leaving 9 bases between. Germline CDR1 and CDR2: MNHEY and SVGAGI. There are 14 residues in the CDR3.

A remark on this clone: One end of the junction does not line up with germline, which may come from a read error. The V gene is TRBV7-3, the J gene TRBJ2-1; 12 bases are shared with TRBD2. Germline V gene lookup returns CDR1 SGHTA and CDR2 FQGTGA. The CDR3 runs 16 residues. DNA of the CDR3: TGTGCCAGCAGCCCAACGGGACTAGCGGGTTCCAATGAGCGGTTCTTC. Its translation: CASSPTGLAGSNERFF.

The CDR3 here is CASSLSGINYGYTF. The CDR3 nucleotides are TGCGCCAGCAGCTTATCGGGAATTAACTATGGCTACACCTTC. This chain uses TRBV5-1 with TRBJ1-2; D gene ambiguous. The V gene lost 2 bases and the J gene lost 1 base, with 9 bases spanning the gap. Germline loops: CDR1 SGHRS, CDR2 YFSETQ. The CDR3 runs to 14 residues.

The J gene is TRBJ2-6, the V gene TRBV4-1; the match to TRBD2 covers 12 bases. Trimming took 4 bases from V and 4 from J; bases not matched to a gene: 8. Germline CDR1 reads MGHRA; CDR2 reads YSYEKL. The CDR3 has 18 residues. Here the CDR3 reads CASSRPTSGRAGANVLTF. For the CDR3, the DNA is TGCGCCAGCAGCCGCCCGACTAGCGGGAGAGCGGGGGCCAACGTCCTGACTTTC.

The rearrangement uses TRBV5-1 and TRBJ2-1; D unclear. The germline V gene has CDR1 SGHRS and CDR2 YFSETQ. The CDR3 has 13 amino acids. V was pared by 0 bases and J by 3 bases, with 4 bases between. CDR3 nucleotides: TGCGCCAGCAGCTTGGCAGACTACAATGAGCAGTTCTTC. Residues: CASSLADYNEQFF.

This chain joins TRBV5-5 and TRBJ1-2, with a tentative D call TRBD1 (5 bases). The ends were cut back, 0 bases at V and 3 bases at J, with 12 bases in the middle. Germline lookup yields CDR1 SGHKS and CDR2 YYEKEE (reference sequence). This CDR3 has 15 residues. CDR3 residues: CASSLDVTGYYGYTF. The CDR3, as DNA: TGTGCCAGCAGCTTGGACGTCACAGGCTACTATGGCTACACCTTC.

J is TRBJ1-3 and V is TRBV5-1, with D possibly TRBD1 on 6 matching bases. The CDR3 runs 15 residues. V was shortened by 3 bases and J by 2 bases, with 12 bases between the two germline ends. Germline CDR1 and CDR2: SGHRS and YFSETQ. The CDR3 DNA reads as TGCGCCAGCAGCTACAACAGGGTTGCTGGAAACACCATATATTTT. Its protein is CASSYNRVAGNTIYF.

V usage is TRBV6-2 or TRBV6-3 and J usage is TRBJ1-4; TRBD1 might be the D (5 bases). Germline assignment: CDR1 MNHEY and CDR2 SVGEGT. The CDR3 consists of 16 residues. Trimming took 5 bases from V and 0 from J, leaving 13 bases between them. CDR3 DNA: TGTGCCAGCAGTGGGGGGACGGTTGCAACTAATGAAAAACTGTTTTTT. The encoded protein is CASSGGTVATNEKLFF.

The CDR3 region has the DNA TGTGCCAGCAGTGAAAGTTTCCAGGGAAACACCATATATTTT. Translation: CASSESFQGNTIYF. This chain links TRBV6-1 with TRBJ1-3; D is ambiguous. The length of the CDR3 is 14 residues. V was clipped by 2 bases and J by 4 bases, with 9 bases between them. Germline CDR1 MNHNS, CDR2 SASEGT.

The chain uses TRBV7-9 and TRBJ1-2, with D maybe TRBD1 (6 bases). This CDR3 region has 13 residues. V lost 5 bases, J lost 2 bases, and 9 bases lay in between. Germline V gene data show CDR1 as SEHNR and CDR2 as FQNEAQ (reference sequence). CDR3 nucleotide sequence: TGTGCCAGCAGCCCCGGGACAAACTATGGCTACACCTTC. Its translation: CASSPGTNYGYTF.

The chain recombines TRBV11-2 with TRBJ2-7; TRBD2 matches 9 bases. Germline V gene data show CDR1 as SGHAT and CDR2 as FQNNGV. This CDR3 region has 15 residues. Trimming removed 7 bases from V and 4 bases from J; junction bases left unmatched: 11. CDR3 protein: CASTRGGRAAYEQYF. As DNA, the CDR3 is TGTGCCAGCACAAGGGGCGGGAGGGCCGCGTACGAGCAGTACTTC. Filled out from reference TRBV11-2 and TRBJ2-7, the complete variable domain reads EAGVAQSPRYKIIEKRQSVAFWCNPISGHATLYWYQQILGQGPKLLIQFQNNGVVDDSQLPKDRFSAERLKGVDSTLKIQPAKLEDSAVYLCASTRGGRAAYEQYFGPGTRLTVT.

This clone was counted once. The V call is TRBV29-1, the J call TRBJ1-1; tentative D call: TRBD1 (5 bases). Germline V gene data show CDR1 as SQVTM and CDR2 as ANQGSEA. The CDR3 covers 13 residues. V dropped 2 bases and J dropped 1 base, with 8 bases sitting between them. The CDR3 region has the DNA TGCAGCGTTGAACTGGGGCAGAACACTGAAGCTTTCTTT. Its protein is CSVELGQNTEAFF.

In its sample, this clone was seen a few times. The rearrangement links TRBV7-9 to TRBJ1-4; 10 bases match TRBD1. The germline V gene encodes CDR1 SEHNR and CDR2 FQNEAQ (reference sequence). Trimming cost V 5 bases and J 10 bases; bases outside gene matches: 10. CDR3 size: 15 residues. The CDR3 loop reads CASSPAGTGVGKLFF. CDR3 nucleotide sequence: TGTGCCAGCAGCCCCGCCGGGACAGGGGTGGGAAAACTGTTTTTT.